This is a list of T cell receptor beta chains from one sample in a study of response to subunit inactivated influenza vaccine. TCRdb re-derived calls from the RT-PCR reads in MiXCR, one entry per CDR3 protein. The repertoire holds 650,000 or so distinct CDR3 sequences, with roughly 15% as singletons. Sequenced material: PBMCs from blood, taken 14 to 15 days before vaccination. All receptors derive from a man aged 50 or older who received an inactivated influenza vaccine. The CDR3 runs from the conserved cysteine through the conserved F or W. A D gene is named only where the DNA matches it firmly. Some rows have no size entry. The others give once, few or many, or a class for an expanded clone.

>TRBV7-2|15|TRBJ1-4|-|TRBD1
TGTGCCAGCAGTTTAGAGCAGGGGGCCTTTGAAAAACTGTTTTTT
CASSLEQGAFEKLFF
>TRBV11-2|12|TRBJ2-7|many|-
TGTGCCAGCAGCATAAGGCCCTACGAGCAGTACTTC
CASSIRPYEQYF
>TRBV3-1|14|TRBJ2-7|-|TRBD1
TGTGCCAGCAGAGGACCGGGACAGGGCTACGAGCAGTACTTC
CASRGPGQGYEQYF
>TRBV5-6|12|TRBJ1-4|few|-
TGTGCCAGCAGCTCCACAGGAGAAAAACTGTTTTTT
CASSSTGEKLFF
>TRBV29-1|13|TRBJ2-2|-|TRBD2
TGCAGCGTTGGCGGGAGGAACACCGGGGAGCTGTTTTTT
CSVGGRNTGELFF
>TRBV25-1|14|TRBJ1-5|many|-
TGTGCCAGCAGTGAATTATCCGGTATGGGAGCCCAGCATTTT
CASSELSGMGAQHF
>TRBV6-2/TRBV6-3|16|TRBJ2-1|few|TRBD2
TGTGCCAGCACCAGAAGACTAGCGGGAGAAGGTGGTGAGCAGTTCTTC
CASTRRLAGEGGEQFF
>TRBV7-2|12|TRBJ2-2|few|-
TGTGCCAGCAATTGGGGGCACGGGGAGCTGTTTTTT
CASNWGHGELFF
>TRBV24-1|15|TRBJ2-1|once|-
TGTGCCACCAGTGACCGGGACGCCTCCTACAATGAGCAGTTCTTC
CATSDRDASYNEQFF
>TRBV6-2/TRBV6-3|14|TRBJ2-7|-|TRBD1
TGTGCCAGCAACCAACGACAGGGCCGGGACGAGCAGTACTTC
CASNQRQGRDEQYF
>TRBV6-1|13|TRBJ1-4|-|-
TGTGCCAGCAGACCGAGGTCGGAAGAAAAACTGTTTTTT
CASRPRSEEKLFF
>TRBV9|15|TRBJ2-1|-|TRBD2
TGTGCCAGCAGCGCTAGGACTAGCGGGAGTGCTGAGCAGTTCTTC
CASSARTSGSAEQFF
>TRBV5-1|15|TRBJ2-5|-|-
TGCGCCAGCAGCTTGGAGGCTAGCTGGAGGGAGACCCAGTACTTC
CASSLEASWRETQYF
>TRBV10-2|15|TRBJ1-4|few|-
TGCGCCAGCAGTGAGCCCGTCCCGGGACGGGAAAAACTGTTTTTT
CASSEPVPGREKLFF
>TRBV14|13|TRBJ2-3|-|-
TGTGCCAGCAGCCAAGACAGCGCAGATACGCAGTATTTT
CASSQDSADTQYF
>TRBV2|14|TRBJ1-6|-|-
TGTGCCAGCAGCGTACAGGTGTCTTATTCACCCCTCCACTTT
CASSVQVSYSPLHF
>TRBV11-2|12|TRBJ2-5|few|-
TGTGCGTGCGGGGAGAACAAGATGACCCAGTACTTC
CACGENKMTQYF
>TRBV24-1|15|TRBJ2-5|-|-
TGTGCCACCAGTGATTACCCGGACAACCAAGAGACCCAGTACTTC
CATSDYPDNQETQYF
>TRBV20-1|14|TRBJ1-1|few|-
TGCAGTGCTAGCTGGTATGGGGTAAGCACTGAAGCTTTCTTT
CSASWYGVSTEAFF
>TRBV6-5|14|TRBJ2-2|-|-
TGTGCCAGCAGTTATCGGACAGACACCGGGGAGCTGTTTTTT
CASSYRTDTGELFF
>TRBV7-2|15|TRBJ2-1|-|-
TGTGCCAGCACCCTAAAGACCTCGGACTACAATGAGCAGTTCTTC
CASTLKTSDYNEQFF
>TRBV4-2|16|TRBJ1-6|many|-
TGTGCCAGCAGCCAAGATATGGCAATTTATAATTCACCCCTCCACTTT
CASSQDMAIYNSPLHF
>TRBV6-5|15|TRBJ1-2|-|TRBD1
TGTGCCAGCAGTTACTCGAGGCGGCAGGGGGCGAGCTACACCTTC
CASSYSRRQGASYTF
>TRBV20-1|13|TRBJ2-2|-|-
TGCAGTGCTAGACCACAGAACACCGGGGAGCTGTTTTTT
CSARPQNTGELFF
>TRBV6-2/TRBV6-3|14|TRBJ2-5|few|TRBD1
TGTGCCAGCAGTCGGGACAGGGGGAAACAGACCCAGTACTTC
CASSRDRGKQTQYF
>TRBV4-2|13|TRBJ2-3|many|-
TGTGCCAGCAGCCAAACTAGCACAGATACGCAGTATTTT
CASSQTSTDTQYF
>TRBV29-1|13|TRBJ2-2|few|-
TGCAGCGGAGCCCACACGAACACCGGGGAGCTGTTTTTT
CSGAHTNTGELFF
>TRBV6-2/TRBV6-3|16|TRBJ2-4|-|TRBD1
TGTGCCAGCAGTCGAGCCCTCGACAGGGGAAAGAACATTCAGTACTTC
CASSRALDRGKNIQYF
>TRBV12-3/TRBV12-4|12|TRBJ2-3|-|-
TGTGCCAGCAGTGCCAACTATGATACGCAGTATTTT
CASSANYDTQYF
>TRBV7-9|12|TRBJ2-3|-|-
TGTGCCAGCAGCTTACAAGCAGATACGCAGTATTTT
CASSLQADTQYF
>TRBV20-1|14|TRBJ2-7|-|TRBD2
TGCAGTGCTAGCCCCAGCGGGAGTAACTACGAGCAGTACTTC
CSASPSGSNYEQYF
>TRBV29-1|12|TRBJ2-7|-|-
TGCAGCGCCGCGGGGCAGGGCTTAGAGCAGTACTTC
CSAAGQGLEQYF
>TRBV6-2/TRBV6-3|13|TRBJ2-7|-|-
TGTGCCAGCAGCCCAACCAGGAGGGGAGAGCAGTACTTC
CASSPTRRGEQYF
>TRBV29-1|16|TRBJ2-7|-|TRBD2
TGCAGCGTTGTACCGAGGTCAGCGGGAGCAAAGTACGAGCAGTACTTC
CSVVPRSAGAKYEQYF
>TRBV7-3|15|TRBJ2-1|-|TRBD2
TGTGCCAGCAGCTTAGGGACTACCCGGTCGGATGAGCAGTTCTTC
CASSLGTTRSDEQFF
>TRBV12-3/TRBV12-4|16|TRBJ2-3|-|-
TGTGCCAGCAGTCCGGGGTCTGGGACCGGCGGGGATACGCAGTATTTT
CASSPGSGTGGDTQYF
>TRBV12-3/TRBV12-4|15|TRBJ1-2|few|TRBD1
TGTGCCAGCAGTTTAGGGGCAGGGGGCTTGTATGGCTACACCTTC
CASSLGAGGLYGYTF
>TRBV20-1|14|TRBJ2-7|few|TRBD2
TGCAGTGCTAGTCGGACTAGCGGGAGTAACGAGCAGTACTTC
CSASRTSGSNEQYF
>TRBV5-1|15|TRBJ2-7|many|TRBD1
TGCGCCAGCAGCATTCCCGGGACAGGGTCATACGAGCAGTACTTC
CASSIPGTGSYEQYF
>TRBV5-1|14|TRBJ2-6|-|-
TGCGCCAGCGGAGAGAGCACTGGGGCCAACGTCCTGACTTTC
CASGESTGANVLTF
>TRBV4-3|15|TRBJ1-4|few|-
TGCGCCAGCAGCCAAGACCAGGGAACCACTGAAAAACTGTTTTTT
CASSQDQGTTEKLFF
>TRBV4-1|15|TRBJ2-4|-|-
TGCGCCAGCAGCCGAAACCGGGAAATACAAAACATTCAGTACTTC
CASSRNREIQNIQYF
>TRBV20-1|18|TRBJ2-1|few|TRBD2
TGCAGTGCTAGAGCTTGGGTTTTATGGCGGGAGGGCAGGAATGAGCAGTTCTTC
CSARAWVLWREGRNEQFF
>TRBV29-1|15|TRBJ2-2|once|-
TGCAGCGTTGAAGATTTTAGGGGACGGACTGGGGAGCTGTTTTTT
CSVEDFRGRTGELFF